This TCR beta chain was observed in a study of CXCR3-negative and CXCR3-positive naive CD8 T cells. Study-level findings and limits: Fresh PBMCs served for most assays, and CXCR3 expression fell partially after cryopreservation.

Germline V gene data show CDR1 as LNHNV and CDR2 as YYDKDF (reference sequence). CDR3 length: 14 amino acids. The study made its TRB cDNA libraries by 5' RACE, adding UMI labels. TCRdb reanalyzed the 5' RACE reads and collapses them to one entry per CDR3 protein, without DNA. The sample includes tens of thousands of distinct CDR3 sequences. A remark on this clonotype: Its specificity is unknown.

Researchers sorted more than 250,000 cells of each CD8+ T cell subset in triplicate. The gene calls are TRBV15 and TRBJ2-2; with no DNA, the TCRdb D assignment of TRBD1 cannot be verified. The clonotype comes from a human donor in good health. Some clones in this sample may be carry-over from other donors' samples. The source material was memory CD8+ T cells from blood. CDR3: CATSTRQDTGELFF.